This T cell receptor (beta chain) was identified in a study of T-cell memory formation after mild COVID-19. Background on the study: Largely donor-specific sequence clusters came from a couple of donors.

This clonotype occurred many times. As yet, its antigen is unknown. It was 5'RACE with constant-segment primers that produced the TCR alpha and TCR beta cDNA libraries, which carried sample barcodes and UMIs. TCRdb recomputed calls from the 5' RACE reads with MiXCR, one row per CDR3 protein. The sample shows about 350,000 distinct CDR3 sequences, around 13% of them seen only once. Study conclusions and caveats: The finding that pre-infection memory included some responding clones suggested that cross-reactive memory joined. Clones that got smaller from day 15 to 85 had even CD4/CD8, while clones growing later tipped toward CD4+.

Germline CDR1 and CDR2: SGDLS and YYNGEE. V was trimmed by 2 bases and J by 2 bases, leaving 7 bases between them. The CDR3 spans 14 residues. V is TRBV9 and J is TRBJ2-2; D not certain. The clonotype originates from a man aged 18 to 29 who had mild COVID-19 (a few samples of this study predate the infection). Cell type and time point are not known. What was sequenced was PBMCs or a T cell subset sorted from them (not recorded which). The CDR3 loop is CASSVRPNTGELFF. CDR3 coding DNA: TGTGCCAGCAGCGTCAGGCCTAACACCGGGGAGCTGTTTTTT.